This T cell receptor beta chain was retrieved from a study of T cell responses to AZD1222 COVID-19 vaccine. Study findings and constraints: The peak T cell response came first, and repertoires were sampled only after it. The donor group comprised mostly white British people and more females; the analysis possibly underestimated clonal diversity. Receipt of two AZD1222 doses was followed by a rise in Spike-specific TCR breadth and depth.

As for this clone: Its matching antigen is unknown.

The V gene lost 0 bases and the J gene lost 4 bases, with 6 bases spanning the gap. Germline CDR1 LNHNV, CDR2 YYDKDF (reference sequence). The CDR3 extends over 14 amino acids. Method: immunoSEQ multiplex PCR; TCRdb's copy keeps in-frame clones and lacks some. The repertoire consists of 89,000 or so clones, with roughly 86% occurring once and the leading ten covering 5.6%. Pooling of second doses given at about 4 or about 12 weeks was done. This sequence originates from an adult who received the AZD1222 COVID-19 vaccine. The sequenced sample was peripheral blood, obtained 28 days after the second AZD1222 dose. The V call is TRBV15, the J call TRBJ2-2; D possibly corresponds to TRBD1 (5 bases). The CDR3 reads CATSREGVTGELFF. The CDR3 bases are TGTGCCACCAGCAGAGAAGGGGTCACCGGGGAGCTGTTTTTT.